The rows below give T cell receptor beta chains drawn from one sample of a study of T cell responses to AZD1222 COVID-19 vaccine. The assay was immunoSEQ multiplex PCR, and TCRdb's table has in-frame clones only and misses some. Of nearly 90,000 clones in the sample, about 88% were seen once. Sample: peripheral blood, taken 28 days after the second AZD1222 dose. The receptors shown here come from an adult who received the AZD1222 COVID-19 vaccine. CDR3s include the opening cysteine and the closing phenylalanine or tryptophan. D genes are given only for firm matches. A clone size is listed for some rows: how often the clone was seen (once, few, many), or a class if it is expanded.

TRBJ1-5 | TRBV28 | TRBD1 | - | TGTGCCAGCAGTTTTCAGGGGGCGGGGCATCAGCCCCAGCATTTT | CASSFQGAGHQPQHF
TRBJ1-2 | TRBV6-5 | - | - | TGTGCCGGCGACCGGGGGGACTATGGCTACACCTTC | CAGDRGDYGYTF
TRBJ2-2 | TRBV6-4 | - | few | TGTGCCAGCAGTGTGGAGACCTCCGGGGAGCTGTTTTTT | CASSVETSGELFF
TRBJ1-5 | TRBV19 | - | - | TGTGCCAGTAAGGCGACTTCAGGATATCAGCCCCAGCATTTT | CASKATSGYQPQHF
TRBJ1-4 | TRBV7-8 | - | - | TGTGCCAGCAGGAAACATAACCAGGAGTATGAAAAACTGTTTTTT | CASRKHNQEYEKLFF
TRBJ1-1 | TRBV4-1 | - | - | TGCGCCAGCAGGAGGGGGACCGGGACGCGCAACTTGAACACTGAAGCTTTCTTT | CASRRGTGTRNLNTEAFF
TRBJ2-7 | TRBV2 | TRBD1 | few | TGTGCCAGCAGCTACTCCGGGACAGGGGGCTCCTACGAGCAGTACTTC | CASSYSGTGGSYEQYF
TRBJ1-5 | TRBV27 | - | - | TGTGCCGCGTCCCGGGGGGCCGATCAGCCCCAGCATTTT | CAASRGADQPQHF
TRBJ1-4 | TRBV9 | - | - | TGTGCACCGGGAGGGCAGGGCGAAGATGCAACTAATGAAAAACTGTTTTTT | CAPGGQGEDATNEKLFF
TRBJ1-6 | TRBV7-9 | - | - | TGTGCCAGCAGCTTATTGGGCCCTTCTTCACCCCTCCACTTT | CASSLLGPSSPLHF
TRBJ2-2 | TRBV27 | - | - | TGTGCCAGCAGTGACCCTTTCGCGAACACCGGGGAGCTGTTTTTT | CASSDPFANTGELFF
TRBJ1-1 | TRBV24-1 | - | - | TGTGCCACCAGTGATGCAACAGGGCCCACTGAAGCTTTCTTT | CATSDATGPTEAFF
TRBJ1-2 | TRBV19 | TRBD1 | - | TGTGCCAGTAGTACCGGGACAGGAGTTAACTATGGCTACACCTTC | CASSTGTGVNYGYTF
TRBJ2-5 | TRBV6-5 | TRBD1 | - | TGTGCCAGCAGACTCACGCAGGGGGCTCGAGAGACCCAGTACTTC | CASRLTQGARETQYF
TRBJ1-2 | TRBV5-4 | - | once | TGTGCCAGCAGTGAAGACTACTATGGCTACACCTTC | CASSEDYYGYTF
TRBJ1-1 | TRBV7-3 | - | - | TGTGCCAGCAGCCAAACAACGAACACTGAAGCTTTCTTT | CASSQTTNTEAFF
TRBJ2-7 | TRBV5-1 | - | - | TGCGCCAGCAGCTTGGGGTGGGGCTCCTACGAGCAGTACTTC | CASSLGWGSYEQYF
TRBJ2-1 | TRBV20-1 | TRBD2 | - | TGCAGTGCTAGTATTAGCGGGAATGAGCAGTTCTTC | CSASISGNEQFF
TRBJ1-6 | TRBV12-3/TRBV12-4 | - | - | TGTGCCAGCAGTTTAGGTGGTCAGGGTCTCCACTTT | CASSLGGQGLHF
TRBJ2-1 | TRBV10-2 | - | - | TGCGCCAGCCAGGGGGGACAGCAGAATGAGCAGTTCTTC | CASQGGQQNEQFF
TRBJ1-1 | TRBV4-3 | - | few | TGCGCCAGCAGCCGCGGAGTTCGAACTGAAGCTTTCTTT | CASSRGVRTEAFF
TRBJ2-1 | TRBV5-3 | - | - | TGTGCCAGAAGCTCAACCTTGATTTTTCGTTGGTTATGTCCCTACAATGAGCAGTTCTTC | CARSSTLIFRWLCPYNEQFF
TRBJ1-1 | TRBV4-1 | - | - | TGCGCCAGCAGCATTTCCAGGGAGTACACTGAAGCTTTCTTT | CASSISREYTEAFF
TRBJ1-6 | TRBV4-1 | - | - | TGCGCCAGCAGCCAAGCCCCGCCTCGAAATTCACCCCTCCACTTT | CASSQAPPRNSPLHF
TRBJ2-7 | TRBV27 | TRBD1 | - | TGTGCCAGCAGTCCAGGACAGGGGGTTCGCAACTCCTACGAGCAGTACTTC | CASSPGQGVRNSYEQYF
TRBJ1-1 | TRBV19 | TRBD1 | - | TGTGCCAGTCTGACAGGGGGCACTGAAGCTTTCTTT | CASLTGGTEAFF
TRBJ1-5 | TRBV5-5 | - | few | TGTGCCAGCAGCTTGGACAGTTATCAGCCCCAGCATTTT | CASSLDSYQPQHF
TRBJ1-5 | TRBV6-5 | TRBD1 | - | TGTGCCAGCAGACCGGACAGGAAGAATCAGCCCCAGCATTTT | CASRPDRKNQPQHF
TRBJ1-2 | TRBV5-1 | - | - | TGCGCCAGCAGCTTGGCTCGGCCCTCAGATGGCTACACCTTC | CASSLARPSDGYTF
TRBJ2-5 | TRBV4-2 | TRBD2 | - | TGTGCCAGCAGCCCGACCGGGGGGGCCCAAGAGACCCAGTACTTC | CASSPTGGAQETQYF
TRBJ2-7 | TRBV4-3 | - | - | TGCGCCAGCAGCCAAGGACCGGGGGATATTTACGAGCAGTACTTC | CASSQGPGDIYEQYF
TRBJ1-2 | TRBV25-1 | - | - | TGTGCCAGCAGTGAACAAACAGGGTCTGGCTATGGCTACACCTTC | CASSEQTGSGYGYTF
TRBJ1-2 | TRBV4-1 | TRBD1 | - | TGCGCCAGCAGCCAACTTGGGACAGGTGGCTACACCTTC | CASSQLGTGGYTF
TRBJ2-3 | TRBV5-5 | - | - | TGTGCCAGCAGCTTGGACTATAGCACAGATACGCAGTATTTT | CASSLDYSTDTQYF
TRBJ1-3 | TRBV5-1 | - | - | TGCGCCAGCAGCTTCCTGAGTCCCTCTGGAAACACCATATATTTT | CASSFLSPSGNTIYF
TRBJ1-1 | TRBV18 | - | - | TGTGCCAGCTCCGCACAGAACACTGAAGCTTTCTTT | CASSAQNTEAFF